Sequencing of this T cell receptor beta chain was carried out in a study of T cells in Graves' hyperthyroidism and ophthalmopathy. RNA transcripts served as the template for amplifying TCR beta CDR3 regions. HTBI primers were the set used in a first-round RT-PCR of the TCR CDR3. Each CDR3 protein is one row after TCRdb ran MiXCR on the multiplex PCR reads. The data contain a few hundred thousand distinct CDR3 sequences, less than 25% of them singletons. This clonotype was found many times. Germline CDR1 MNHEY, CDR2 SVGAGI. V lost 6 bases, J lost 8 bases, and 16 bases lay in between. This CDR3 is built from 13 residues.

The receptor comes from a man in his late teens or twenties with Graves' hyperthyroidism. V and J are TRBV6-5 and TRBJ1-2; perhaps TRBD1 as D (6 bases). Sequencing was done on a sample of blood. CDR3 DNA sequence: TGTGCCAGCAGGGCACCGGACAGACAAGGCTACACCTTC. Its protein product is CASRAPDRQGYTF.